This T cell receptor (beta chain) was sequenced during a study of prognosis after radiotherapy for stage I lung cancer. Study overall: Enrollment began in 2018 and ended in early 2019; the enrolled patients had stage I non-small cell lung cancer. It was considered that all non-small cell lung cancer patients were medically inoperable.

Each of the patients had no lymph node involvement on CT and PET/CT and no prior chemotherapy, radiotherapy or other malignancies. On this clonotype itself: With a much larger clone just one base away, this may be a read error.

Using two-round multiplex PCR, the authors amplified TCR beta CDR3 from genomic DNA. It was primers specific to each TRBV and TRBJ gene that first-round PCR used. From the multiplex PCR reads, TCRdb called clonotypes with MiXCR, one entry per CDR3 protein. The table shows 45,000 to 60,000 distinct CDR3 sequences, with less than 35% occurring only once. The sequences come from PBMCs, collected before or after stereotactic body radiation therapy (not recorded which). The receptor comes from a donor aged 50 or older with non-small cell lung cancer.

In DNA, the CDR3 is TGTGCCAGCAGTGAACGAGACTGGGAGACCCAGTACTTC. This sequence encodes CASSERDWETQYF. The chain couples TRBV6-2 or TRBV6-3 to TRBJ2-5; D gene ambiguous. Germline V gene sequence: CDR1 MNHEY, CDR2 SVGEGT. Trimming took 5 bases from V and 5 from J, leaving 12 bases between them. The CDR3 has 13 residues.